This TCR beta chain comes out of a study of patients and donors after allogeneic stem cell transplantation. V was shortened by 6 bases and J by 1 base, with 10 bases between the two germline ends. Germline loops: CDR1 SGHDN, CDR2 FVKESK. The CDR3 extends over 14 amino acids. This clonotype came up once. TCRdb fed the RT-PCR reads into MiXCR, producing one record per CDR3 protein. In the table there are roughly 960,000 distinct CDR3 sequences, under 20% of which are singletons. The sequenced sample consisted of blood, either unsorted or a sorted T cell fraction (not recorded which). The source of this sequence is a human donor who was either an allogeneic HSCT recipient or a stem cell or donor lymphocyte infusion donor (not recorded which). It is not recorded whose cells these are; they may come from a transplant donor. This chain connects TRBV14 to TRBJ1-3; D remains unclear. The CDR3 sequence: CASRQLKSGNTIYF. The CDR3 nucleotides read TGTGCCAGCAGGCAACTTAAATCTGGAAACACCATATATTTT.